This T cell receptor beta chain was captured by sequencing in a study of regulatory T cells in long-lasting Graves disease. Study-level results: Segments TRBV28, TRBJ1-2 and TRBJ2-5 showed preferential usage in persistent disease.

The time point here: newly diagnosed GD, antithyroid drugs for less than 3 months. PBMC RNA was the source of the TCR library. Trimming removed 6 bases at V and 0 bases at J, with 9 bases between. The germline V gene has CDR1 MNHEY and CDR2 SVGEGT. The CDR3 loop spans 14 amino acids. About this clonotype itself: Its antigen is currently unknown.

In building TCR beta libraries, iRepertoire HTBI primers were used together with Arm-PCR of CDR3 regions. Each CDR3 protein is one row after TCRdb ran MiXCR on the multiplex PCR reads. The table has 250,000 or so distinct CDR3 sequences, around 20% seen once; the top ten hold approximately 13%. The starting material was peripheral blood mononuclear cells (PBMCs), obtained at new diagnosis, from a patient treated with antithyroid drugs. This rearrangement joins TRBV6-2 or TRBV6-3 to TRBJ1-3; D unclear. The source of this sequence is a female donor with Graves disease. CDR3 residues: CASSITNSGNTIYF. The CDR3 DNA reads TGTGCCAGCAGCATAACAAACTCTGGAAACACCATATATTTT.